Listed below are T cell receptor beta chains from one sample, sequenced in a study of T cell responses to AZD1222 COVID-19 vaccine. The table came from immunoSEQ multiplex PCR; TCRdb's copy has only in-frame clones and leaves some out. Among roughly 65,000 clones, around nine tenths were seen once, and the ten largest hold less than 9%. Sequences were derived from peripheral blood, sampled on day 0 of AZD1222 vaccination. These receptors were collected from an adult in good health. Both conserved end residues are trimmed from each CDR3. Not all rows give a size; the values are once, few, many and, for expanded clones, a class.

TRBJ2-3,TRBV24-1,-,ATSDNRGPRYGQY
TRBJ2-5,TRBV7-7,-,ASSLAGAGGPQETQY
TRBJ1-6,TRBV7-2,-,ASSLGSTGSPLH
TRBJ1-5,TRBV5-1,once,ASSLGDLGNQPQH
TRBJ2-7,TRBV20-1,-,SADQGYEQY
TRBJ1-2,TRBV5-6,few,ASSLSAIRRYT
TRBJ1-2,TRBV19,-,ASSLERGLNYGYT
TRBJ2-7,TRBV4-1,few,ASSRYGQSYEQY
TRBJ1-5,TRBV28,-,ASSLSGREYQPQH
TRBJ2-7,TRBV18,-,ASSKGQVFAGAYEQY
TRBJ1-6,TRBV30,-,AWSLRSYSPLH
TRBJ1-1,TRBV30,-,AWSTRTEAF
TRBJ2-1,TRBV24-1,-,ATSDYLAPEGNEQF
TRBJ2-1,TRBV9,-,ASSDGRLSYNEQF
TRBJ2-5,TRBV7-9,-,ASSLGEGPRETQY
TRBJ1-6,TRBV9,-,ASSVRAYNSPLH
TRBJ1-1,TRBV30,-,ACLAPGTRNTEAF